The 28 T cell receptor beta chains given below trace back to one sample, sequenced in a study of shared clonotypes between healthy human individuals (TCRdb year 2020). The method was the immunoSEQ multiplex PCR assay. Drawn from immuneACCESS, this table holds only the in-frame rearrangements with V and J called that TCRdb kept. Clones are partly lost; checked studies trace under half to an unresolved V gene and leave the rest unexplained. The sample data list 450,000 to 500,000 clones, and roughly 80% of these were observed just once. The ten top clones hold about 13% of the sample. Sequencing used PBMCs. These receptor sequences come from a woman between 40 and 50 years old in good health. Some clones in this sample may be carry-over from other donors' samples.

The chain has TRBV5-1 and TRBJ2-1; tentatively, D is TRBD2 (5 bases). With 4 bases removed from V and 7 bases from J, the gap between germline ends came to 15 bases. Germline V lookup: CDR1 SGHRS, CDR2 YFSETQ. This CDR3 has 14 amino acids. The CDR3 sequence is CASSSGSRGNEQFF. The CDR3 DNA follows: TGCGCCAGCAGCAGTGGTAGCCGAGGGAATGAGCAGTTCTTC.

V usage is TRBV5-1 and J usage is TRBJ2-5, with TRBD1 matching over 10 bases. The germline V gene has CDR1 SGHRS and CDR2 YFSETQ. The V segment lost 4 bases and the J segment 5 bases; nucleotides outside the gene matches: 5. CDR3 length: 14 amino acids. Written as DNA, the CDR3 is TGCGCCAGCAGCCCGGGACAGGGGAGGGAGACCCAGTACTTC. Amino acids: CASSPGQGRETQYF.

A remark on this clone: Since a far larger clone is one base different, this is likely a read error. Other nucleotide sequences from this sample produce the same CDR3. CDR3 loop: CASSQDSFNYGYTF. CDR3 nucleotides: TGCGCCAGCAGCCAAGACAGCTTTAACTATGGCTACACTTTC. The chain carries TRBV4-1 and TRBJ1-2; D is ambiguous. Germline CDR1 is MGHRA and CDR2 is YSYEKL. This CDR3 is 14 amino acids long.

The chain recombines TRBV19 with TRBJ2-3; TRBD1 aligns across 8 bases. Germline assignment: CDR1 LNHDA and CDR2 SQIVND (reference sequence). The CDR3 length is 15 residues. After removal of 3 bases from V and 4 bases from J, the junction contained 6 bases not matched to a gene. CDR3 in amino acids: CASSIRDRFPDTQYF. CDR3 bases: TGTGCCAGTAGTATCCGGGACAGGTTTCCAGATACGCAGTATTTT.

The chain joins TRBV19 to TRBJ1-3; possibly TRBD1 for D (5 bases). Trimming shortened V by 6 bases and J by 4 bases, and 13 bases separated the two germline ends. CDR1 and CDR2 (germline): LNHDA, SQIVND (reference sequence). The CDR3 runs to 14 residues. The CDR3 DNA sequence: TGTGCCAGTAGACCCGGGACGGGAGGAAACACCATATATTTT. As protein: CASRPGTGGNTIYF.

V usage is TRBV28 and J usage is TRBJ2-7, with 7 bases lining up with TRBD1. The CDR3 has 14 residues. The trim removed 4 bases at V and 1 base at J, leaving 4 bases unmatched. Per the germline V gene, CDR1 is MDHEN and CDR2 is SYDVKM. CDR3: CASSWTGISYEQYF. For the CDR3, the DNA is TGTGCCAGCAGTTGGACAGGTATATCCTACGAGCAGTACTTC.

The genes are TRBV19 and TRBJ1-1, with D tentatively TRBD1 (5 bases). This CDR3 is built from 14 residues. Per germline, CDR1 LNHDA and CDR2 SQIVND (reference sequence). Trimming cost V 7 bases and J 4 bases, with 16 bases left between them. CDR3 coding DNA: TGTGCCAGTACTAATCGTGGGCAGGGCACTGAAGCTTTCTTT. This translates into CASTNRGQGTEAFF.

This clone was counted once. It differs at one base from a far larger clone, so likely a read error. This chain links TRBV30 with TRBJ1-4; D is unresolved. The V gene lost 3 bases and the J gene lost 4 bases, with 9 bases spanning the gap. This CDR3 has 13 amino acids. Germline V gene data show CDR1 as GTSNPN and CDR2 as SVGIG (reference sequence). The CDR3 DNA follows: TGTGCCTGGAGGTTGGGATTTAATGAAAAACTGTTTTTT. This translates into CAWRLGFNEKLFF.

As regards this clone: A far larger clone is a single base away, which makes a read error likely. This chain uses TRBV27 with TRBJ2-5; D unclear. Trimming shortened V by 6 bases and J by 11 bases, and 16 bases separated the two germline ends. Germline loops: CDR1 MNHEY, CDR2 SMNVEV (reference sequence). The CDR3 loop spans 12 amino acids. DNA of the CDR3: TGTGCCAGCAGGTCCCCCTCGTACGGGCAGTACTTC. As protein: CASRSPSYGQYF.

V is TRBV4-2 and J is TRBJ1-4; D unclear. There are 14 residues in the CDR3. The germline V and J ends were trimmed by 1 base and 5 bases, with 8 bases remaining between them. Germline V gene data show CDR1 as LGHNA and CDR2 as YNFKEQ. This CDR3 reads CASSQVGRNEKLFF. In nucleotides, the CDR3 is TGTGCCAGCAGCCAAGTGGGCAGAAATGAAAAACTGTTTTTT.

The V gene is TRBV6-5, the J gene TRBJ2-5; the match to TRBD2 covers 8 bases. Germline values: CDR1 MNHEY, CDR2 SVGAGI. The CDR3 length is 15 residues. The junction had 13 bases not matched to a gene; V was cut back by 8 bases and J by 5 bases. DNA of the CDR3: TGTGCCAGCGCGGGGGGCACGAGGGGAGGTGAGACCCAGTACTTC. Translation gives CASAGGTRGGETQYF.

The rearrangement uses TRBV6-5 and TRBJ1-4; 9 bases align to TRBD1. Germline CDR1 and CDR2: MNHEY and SVGAGI. Germline trimming cut 2 bases from V and 7 bases from J; bases unmatched to any gene: 5. The CDR3 consists of 15 residues. The DNA for the CDR3 is TGTGCCAGCAGTTACAGGGGACAGGGAGGTGAAAAACTGTTTTTT. The encoded protein is CASSYRGQGGEKLFF.

V is TRBV5-1 and J is TRBJ1-1, with D tentatively TRBD1 (5 bases). Germline-derived CDR1 and CDR2 are SGHRS and YFSETQ. Trimming took 0 bases from V and 0 from J, leaving 9 bases between them. The CDR3 has 15 amino acids. The chain's CDR3 is CASSLVPGMNTEAFF. CDR3 nucleotides: TGCGCCAGCAGCTTGGTTCCAGGGATGAACACTGAAGCTTTCTTT.

Turning to this clone: A far larger clone is only one base removed, so a read error is likely. The V gene is TRBV6-4, the J gene TRBJ2-1; 9 bases are shared with TRBD2. This CDR3 spans 16 amino acids. The J segment lost 8 bases and the V segment lost 5 bases, leaving 13 bases of the junction unmatched. CDR1 and CDR2 from the germline V gene are MRHNA and SNTAGT. This CDR3 reads CASSITGTSWVDEQFF. CDR3 nucleotide sequence: TGTGCCAGCAGTATAACCGGGACTAGCTGGGTCGATGAGCAGTTCTTC.

A word on this clone: This may stem from a read error, because a much larger clone lies one nucleotide away. At the DNA level, this CDR3 is encoded by other sequences in the same sample as well. V gene TRBV11-3 combines with J gene TRBJ2-1; a weak D match, TRBD1 (5 bases). The germline V gene encodes CDR1 SGHNT and CDR2 YENEEA. The CDR3 contains 12 residues. CDR3 amino acids: CASSLDSNEQFF. The CDR3, as DNA: TGTGCCAGTAGCTTAGACAGCAATGAGCAGTTCTTC.

V is TRBV15 and J is TRBJ2-5, with TRBD2 matching over 9 bases. From germline, CDR1 is LNHNV and CDR2 YYDKDF (reference sequence). The CDR3 is made up of 14 amino acids. V dropped 2 bases and J dropped 3; count of bases not matched to a gene: 1. The CDR3 region is CATSRRLAEETQYF. The DNA of the CDR3 is TGTGCCACCAGCAGAAGACTAGCGGAAGAGACCCAGTACTTC.

This chain links TRBV9 with TRBJ2-3; the D is unclear. CDR1 SGDLS and CDR2 YYNGEE come from the germline V gene. Trimming took off 0 bases at V and 0 bases at J, with 11 bases between the two ends. CDR3 length: 16 residues. This chain's CDR3 is CASSVGAAASTDTQYF. Here the CDR3 DNA reads TGTGCCAGCAGCGTAGGGGCGGCGGCTAGCACAGATACGCAGTATTTT.

V usage is TRBV28 and J usage is TRBJ2-3; 10 bases match TRBD2. V shed 4 bases, J shed 4 bases, and the junction held 8 bases outside the gene matches. The germline V gene encodes CDR1 MDHEN and CDR2 SYDVKM. The CDR3 is 16 amino acids. The CDR3 loop reads CASSSSGRASADTQYF. CDR3 in DNA: TGTGCCAGCAGTTCGAGCGGGAGGGCCTCGGCAGATACGCAGTATTTT.

The V call is TRBV25-1, the J call TRBJ2-5; unclear D gene. Germline CDR1 reads MGHDK; CDR2 reads SYGVNS. The CDR3 runs to 13 residues. The ends were cut back, 3 bases at V and 4 bases at J, with 9 bases in the middle. CDR3 in amino acids: CASSEAWGETQYF. In DNA, the CDR3 is TGTGCCAGCAGTGAGGCATGGGGAGAGACCCAGTACTTC.

This chain joins TRBV2 and TRBJ1-2; 9 bases match TRBD1. With 3 bases clipped from V and 8 bases from J, the junction kept 10 bases outside the gene matches. CDR3 length: 15 amino acids. From germline, CDR1 is SNHLY and CDR2 FYNNEI. CDR3 DNA: TGTGCCAGCAGTGAGTACTCCGGGACAGGGACAGGCTACACCTTC. Translation: CASSEYSGTGTGYTF.

This clone showed up just a few times. The CDR3 DNA is TGTGCCAGCAGTTTATTCGGGGCTCAGGGTTTTGGTAATGAAAAACTGTTTTTT. Translating it yields CASSLFGAQGFGNEKLFF. The chain carries TRBV28 and TRBJ1-4, with D perhaps matching TRBD1 (5 bases). V was trimmed by 1 base and J by 4 bases, leaving 19 bases between them. Germline CDR1 reads MDHEN; CDR2 reads SYDVKM. CDR3 length: 18 amino acids.

The chain combines TRBV5-1 with TRBJ2-5; D possibly corresponds to TRBD1 (6 bases). The V gene lost 0 bases and the J gene lost 4 bases, with 16 bases spanning the gap. Looked up from germline, CDR1 is SGHRS and CDR2 is YFSETQ. The CDR3 runs 16 residues. In DNA form, the CDR3 reads TGCGCCAGCAGCTTGGGATCACAGGGATCCGGAGAGACCCAGTACTTC. Translated: CASSLGSQGSGETQYF.

The chain is built from TRBV29-1 and TRBJ2-7; TRBD2 matches 14 bases. With V trimmed by 7 bases and J by 3 bases, 8 bases remained unmatched. Germline V gene data show CDR1 as SQVTM and CDR2 as ANQGSEA. CDR3 length equals 15 residues. CDR3 sequence reads: CSAVGTSGRDYEQYF. The DNA of the CDR3 is TGCAGCGCTGTAGGGACTAGCGGGAGAGACTACGAGCAGTACTTC.

This clone was seen more than once but under ten times. V is TRBV11-2 and J is TRBJ2-3, with D perhaps TRBD2 (5 bases). CDR1 and CDR2 from the germline V gene are SGHAT and FQNNGV. The CDR3 is 13 amino acids. With 8 bases removed from V and 6 bases from J, the gap between germline ends came to 15 bases. The CDR3: CASGFTLADTQYF. CDR3 DNA sequence: TGTGCCAGCGGATTCACGTTAGCGGATACGCAGTATTTT.

Comment on this clone: Other DNA sequences in this sample translate to the same CDR3. The chain links TRBV15 to TRBJ2-6; D remains unclear. The CDR3 spans 16 residues. Germline values: CDR1 LNHNV, CDR2 YYDKDF (reference sequence). Between the trimmed V and J ends, which lost 0 bases and 0 bases, there was a span of 6 bases. Here the CDR3 reads CATSRDPGSGANVLTF. For the CDR3, the DNA is TGTGCCACCAGCAGAGATCCCGGCTCTGGGGCCAACGTCCTGACTTTC.

In the case of this clone: A read error is possible here, since a much larger clone lies one base away. CDR3 sequence reads: CASSFTGGHEQYF. Written as DNA, the CDR3 is TGCGCCAGCAGCTTCACGGGTGGCCACGAGCAGTACTTC. The chain couples TRBV5-1 to TRBJ2-7; D is ambiguous. The V end was cut by 2 bases, the J end by 5 bases, with 11 bases between. Germline-derived CDR1 and CDR2 are SGHRS and YFSETQ. The CDR3 extends over 13 amino acids. Looking up the rest from reference TRBV5-1 and TRBJ2-7 gives the full variable domain: KAGVTQTPRYLIKTRGQQVTLSCSPISGHRSVSWYQQTPGQGLQFLFEYFSETQRNKGNFPGRFSGRQFSNSRSEMNVSTLELGDSALYLCASSFTGGHEQYFGPGTRLTVT.

The chain recombines TRBV7-9 with TRBJ1-3; D uncertain. V was cut by 1 base and J by 0 bases, with 7 bases left in between. Germline V gene lookup returns CDR1 SEHNR and CDR2 FQNEAQ (reference sequence). The CDR3 length is 15 residues. The CDR3 loop is CASSLEVRSGNTIYF. The CDR3 region has the DNA TGTGCCAGCAGCTTAGAGGTTCGCTCTGGAAACACCATATATTTT.

As concerns this clone: With a far larger clone one base away, a read error is the likely cause. The J gene is TRBJ1-5, the V gene TRBV28, with 9 bases that match TRBD1. The CDR3 loop spans 15 amino acids. CDR1 and CDR2 (germline): MDHEN, SYDVKM. The CDR3 is CAGRLQGQGGQPQHF. For the CDR3, the DNA is TGTGCCGGCAGGTTACAGGGACAGGGTGGGCAGCCCCAGCATTTT. Full variable domain (missing parts from reference TRBV28 and TRBJ1-5): DVKVTQSSRYLVKRTGEKVFLECVQDMDHENMFWYRQDPGLGLRLIYFSYDVKMKEKGDIPEGYSVSREKKERFSLILESASTNQTSMYLCAGRLQGQGGQPQHFGDGTRLSIL.